The sequence of this T cell receptor (beta chain) was determined in a study of blood T cell repertoires in COVID-19. For the study at large: COVID-19 samples, acute and convalescent, were from the United States, Italy and Spain.

Some clones are missing from TCRdb's copy, which holds only in-frame ones; the method was immunoSEQ multiplex PCR. The sample includes 250,000 or so clones, approximately 89% of them seen just once. V shed 4 bases and J shed 1 base, with 11 bases lying between them. Germline V gene data show CDR1 as SGHRS and CDR2 as YFSETQ. This CDR3 has 14 amino acids. The specimen was peripheral blood. The chain employs TRBV5-1 and TRBJ1-1; D is possibly TRBD1 (5 bases). This receptor was obtained from a woman in her forties who had recovered from COVID-19. CDR3 residues: CASSQGAENTEAFF. The CDR3, as DNA: TGCGCCAGCAGCCAGGGCGCAGAGAACACTGAAGCTTTCTTT.